This T cell receptor (beta chain) was documented in a study of T cells after yellow fever vaccination (dated by TCRdb to between 2019 and 2020). Broadly, across the study: The SMART-Seq v4 Ultra Low Input RNA kit was used to prepare libraries from fractions with low cell numbers. The cohort comprised two healthy male donors, one aged 18 to 29 and one aged 30 to 40 years. Blood samples were taken at several timepoints before and after primary and secondary immunization, and bulk PBMC replicates and cell subsets were isolated. Bulk TCR alpha and beta repertoires were sequenced longitudinally to track T-cell clones before and after primary and booster YFV17D yellow fever vaccination. Overall study outcomes, separate from this receptor: The secondary T-cell response was found to be weaker but faster than the primary response, with a peak reached on day 5 rather than on day 15. Most clones expanded after primary vaccination were re-detected after the booster (96% of CD4 and around nine tenths of CD8), suggesting broad memory maintenance. A small share of clonotypes occurred in both CD4 and CD8 compartments, likely arising from convergent recombination. Only two donors were included in the study, so the extent to which the findings can be generalized is limited. Because abundant contaminating clonotypes from the bulk population could be contained in FACS-sorted repertoires, computational filtering was required.

Sequenced on an Illumina NovaSeq 6000. TCR cDNA was synthesized by 5'RACE template switching, through which a universal primer site and unique molecular identifiers were introduced. cDNA synthesis was primed from both the TCR alpha and TCR beta constant segments. Two PCR steps were used to amplify libraries, with sample barcodes and sequencing adapters being added in the second step. Sequencing of libraries was done on Illumina HiSeq 2500 (2x100 bp) or NovaSeq (2x150 bp). In the source study's methods: MIGEC was used to demultiplex reads and collapse the reads into UMI consensus sequences, and MiXCR was used for V(D)J alignment. Vaccine-responding clonotypes were defined with edgeR using replicate PBMC samples, requiring FDR below 0.01 and a log2 fold change above 5 up to day 15. Each bulk clonotype received a CD4 or CD8 identity based on whether the sequenced CD4 or CD8 repertoire contained that clonotype at higher abundance. TCRdb applied fastp at Q25 and MiXCR to the public reads, then kept only in-frame beta chains. When rows share a CDR3 protein, they turn into one entry using the most common DNA and genes. The V and J calls shown here were made by TCRdb, not taken from the authors' results. For this sample the table gives 250,000 to 350,000 distinct CDR3 sequences, of which approximately 10% were detected only once. The ten top clones hold about 3.7% of the sample.

In the case of this clonotype: Its antigen is unknown. No much larger clone is present one base from it, and per-base qualities are unavailable.

According to the study, the label for this sample's treatment or condition signals: live attenuated yellow fever vaccine strain. PBMCs were isolated from peripheral blood using a standard Ficoll-Paque protocol. Dynabeads CD4 and CD8 positive selection kits were used to isolate the CD4 and CD8 T-cell fractions. TriZol was used to extract RNA from bulk PBMCs, CD4 and CD8 fractions, and dextramer-positive and dextramer-negative fractions. Source: CD4+ T cells sorted from PBMCs, taken 5 days after the yellow fever booster vaccination. This clonotype was obtained from a man between 18 and 29 years old who received the YFV17D yellow fever vaccine.

This receptor has the CDR3 CASSLLQTDEQFF. The sequenced DNA is TGTGCCAGCAGTTTACTACAGACGGATGAGCAGTTCTTC. The chain is encoded by TRBV27 joined to TRBJ2-1; no confident D gene assignment can be made. V is reduced by 2 bases and J by 8 bases, leaving a spacing of 10 bases between them. From the germline V gene (reference sequence), CDR1 is MNHEY and CDR2 is SMNVEV. There are 13 amino acids in the CDR3, from cysteine to phenylalanine inclusive. Only the CDR3 portion is preserved as DNA: 39 bases, with reading frame beginning at the first base.